The T cell receptor beta chain described here comes from a study of cytomegalovirus exposure and HLA in healthy donors. PCR used 60 Vbeta primers and 13 Jbeta primers. Using immunoSEQ multiplex PCR, the repertoire was profiled, and TCRdb retains in-frame clones only, with some absent. This sample has under 200,000 clones, with around four fifths found just once. This CDR3 has 14 residues. CDR1 and CDR2 from the germline V gene are MNHEY and SVGAGI. With 5 bases removed from V and 8 bases from J, the gap between germline ends came to 18 bases. The genes are TRBV6-5 and TRBJ1-2; tentative D call: TRBD1 (5 bases). Sequencing used PBMCs. The TCR sequence derives from a girl aged 2-9 years in good health and CMV-seropositive. The CDR3 region is CASSRGEKGYGYTF. The CDR3 DNA is TGTGCCAGCAGTCGGGGGGAGAAGGGTTACGGCTACACCTTC.